In this sample, the clone carrying this T cell receptor beta chain turned up a few times. Produced via immunoSEQ multiplex PCR; TCRdb's table is partial and in-frame only. The sample includes 70,000 to 95,000 clones, more than 80% seen only once; the top ten take over 2%. These data are taken from a study of T cell changes during pregnancy in multiple sclerosis. Germline-derived CDR1 and CDR2 are SGHVS and FQNEAQ. This CDR3 is built from 15 residues. The V segment lost 3 bases and the J segment 5 bases; nucleotides outside the gene matches: 4. The rearrangement links TRBV7-8 to TRBJ2-1, with 10 bases aligning to TRBD2. Source: peripheral blood, taken in the second trimester of pregnancy. The TCR originated in a female donor in good health, enrolled as a control in a pregnancy study. For the CDR3, the DNA is TGTGCCAGCAGCTTTAGCGGGGGGATCAACAATGAGCAGTTCTTC. Translated: CASSFSGGINNEQFF.